This T cell receptor beta chain appears in the sequencing data of a study of brain metastases from non-small cell lung cancer. General study points: Brain metastases had lower T-cell infiltration than primary tumors. T-cell clones appeared expanded in approximately 60% of brain metastases relative to matched primary tumors. Metastases had sparse T cells but largely shared repertoires with primaries.

As for this clone: The antigen is not known.

In germline, CDR1 is SGDLS, CDR2 YYNGEE. This CDR3 contains 14 residues. The ends were cut back, 6 bases at V and 8 bases at J, with 20 bases in the middle. Produced via immunoSEQ multiplex PCR; TCRdb's table is partial and in-frame only. The data hold roughly 6,200 clones, with about four fifths observed a single time. The clonotype was recovered from a donor aged 40 or over with non-small cell lung cancer. The chain joins TRBV9 to TRBJ1-2; D is ambiguous. The sequenced sample consisted of primary lung tumor tissue. This CDR3 is CASTMTLLMTGYTF. In nucleotides, the CDR3 is TGTGCCAGCACCATGACACTCCTCATGACAGGCTACACCTTC.